This TCR beta chain was obtained from a study of read filtering for tumor transcriptome and immune sequencing. On the study more broadly: RNA-seq yielded only about 75 to 1273 TCR reads, IR-seq about 4 to 10.27 million.

The CDR3 is 14 residues long. The ends lost 4 bases at V and 5 bases at J; junction bases unmatched: 8. Germline V gives CDR1 LNHDA, CDR2 SQIVND (reference sequence). This clonotype was picked up many times. Molecular barcoded adaptors covering alpha/delta and beta/gamma chains were used on roughly 370 ng RNA. TCRdb used MiXCR to reprocess the reads, holding one entry per CDR3 protein. The sample yields 40,000 or so distinct CDR3 sequences, roughly an eighth seen once. This sequence was found in a donor at least 40 years old with multiple myeloma. The material sequenced was a population of CD138-negative cells sorted from bone marrow. The chain uses TRBV19 and TRBJ2-7; 7 nucleotides agree with TRBD2. This CDR3 reads CASSSGGLLDEQYF. The CDR3 nucleotides are TGTGCCAGTAGTAGTGGGGGACTACTGGACGAGCAGTACTTC.